This T cell receptor beta chain emerged from a study of technical replicates of blood from a handful of donors. Repertoires were generated with immunoSEQ multiplex PCR, while TCRdb's copy carries only in-frame clones and drops some. The table includes 65,000 to 80,000 clones, almost 99% detected once. This clonotype was obtained from a human donor in good health. Sequencing was carried out using T cells isolated from PBMCs.

CDR3 DNA sequence: TGCGCCAGCAGCTTTGGCAACGGGTTGAACACTGAAGCTTTCTTT. Amino acids: CASSFGNGLNTEAFF. V is TRBV5-1 and J is TRBJ1-1; D ambiguous. Germline V gene lookup returns CDR1 SGHRS and CDR2 YFSETQ. Deletions cut 2 bases from V and 0 bases from J, with 11 bases between. The CDR3 contains 15 residues.